This entry concerns a single T cell receptor beta chain. The entry originates in a study of blood T cell repertoires in COVID-19. Looking at the study overall: COVID-19 samples from acute and convalescent phases originated in the United States, Italy and Spain. PBMCs, B-cell-depleted T cells, or T cells provided the cDNA or gDNA that made up the material.

Clones were sequenced by immunoSEQ multiplex PCR, and TCRdb holds only the in-frame ones, with some missing. The repertoire consists of around 170,000 clones, with 84% occurring once and the leading ten covering approximately 14%. Sequenced material: peripheral blood. The sequence was collected from a man aged 18-30 years with active or convalescent COVID-19.

The CDR3 loop reads CASSSGQPDGYTF. As DNA, the CDR3 is TGTGCCAGCAGTTCAGGACAGCCGGACGGCTACACCTTC. The rearrangement links TRBV28 to TRBJ1-2; a weak D match, TRBD1 (6 bases). Trimming removed 4 bases from V and 8 bases from J, with 14 bases in between. Looked up from germline, CDR1 is MDHEN and CDR2 is SYDVKM. This CDR3 has 13 residues.